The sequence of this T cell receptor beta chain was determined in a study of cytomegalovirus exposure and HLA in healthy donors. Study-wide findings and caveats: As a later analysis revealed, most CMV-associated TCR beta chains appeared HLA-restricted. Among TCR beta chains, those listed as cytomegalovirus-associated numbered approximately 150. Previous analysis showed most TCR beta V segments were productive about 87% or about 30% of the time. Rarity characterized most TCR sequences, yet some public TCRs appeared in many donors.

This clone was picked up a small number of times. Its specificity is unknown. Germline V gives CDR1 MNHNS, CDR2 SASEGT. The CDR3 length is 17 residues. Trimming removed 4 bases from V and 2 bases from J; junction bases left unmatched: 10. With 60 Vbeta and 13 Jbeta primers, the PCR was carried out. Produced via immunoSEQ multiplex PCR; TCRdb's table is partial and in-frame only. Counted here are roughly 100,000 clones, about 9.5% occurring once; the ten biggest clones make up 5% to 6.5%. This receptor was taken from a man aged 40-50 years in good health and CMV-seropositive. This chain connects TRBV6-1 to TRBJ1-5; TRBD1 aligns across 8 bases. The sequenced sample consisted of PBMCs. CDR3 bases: TGTGCCAGCAGTGCTTCCCAGGGGGCGCGGGGCAATCAGCCCCAGCATTTT. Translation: CASSASQGARGNQPQHF.